This passage covers 5 T cell receptor beta chains from one sample sequenced in a study of Graves' ophthalmopathy and Graves' hyperthyroidism. TCR beta CDR3 amplification used RNA transcripts. RT-PCR in the first round used HTBI primers; a second-round multiplex PCR followed. A single record per CDR3 protein comes from TCRdb applying MiXCR to the multiplex PCR reads. In the table there are hundreds of thousands of distinct CDR3 sequences, 22% of which are singletons. The specimen was peripheral blood. The receptor source for this set is a woman younger than 35 with stable Graves' hyperthyroidism. Some clones in this sample may be carry-over from other donors' samples.

This clonotype was seen many times. The chain combines TRBV6-5 with TRBJ2-5, with D unresolved. The CDR3 has 12 amino acids. The ends were cut back, 2 bases at V and 2 bases at J, with 3 bases in the middle. Germline V gives CDR1 MNHEY, CDR2 SVGAGI. CDR3 in amino acids: CASSYRQETQYF. The CDR3 DNA reads as TGTGCCAGCAGTTACCGGCAAGAGACCCAGTACTTC.

The CDR3 sequence: CASSRNPLGGERETQYF. Here the CDR3 DNA reads TGTGCCAGCAGCCGAAACCCCTTGGGGGGTGAGAGAGAGACCCAGTACTTC. The chain combines TRBV7-6 with TRBJ2-5; D might be TRBD2 (6 bases). CDR1 SGHVS and CDR2 FNYEAQ come from the germline V gene. The ends were cut back, 5 bases at V and 4 bases at J, with 23 bases in the middle. The CDR3 is 17 amino acids.

This clonotype was recorded at least ten times. The gene calls are TRBV13 and TRBJ2-7; possibly TRBD1 for D (5 bases). The CDR3 is made up of 14 amino acids. V lost 5 bases and J lost 1, with 12 bases in between. Germline V gene sequence: CDR1 PRHDT, CDR2 FYEKMQ (reference sequence). The CDR3 sequence is CASSPRTKSYEQYF. CDR3 sequence (DNA): TGTGCCAGCAGCCCAAGGACAAAGTCCTACGAGCAGTACTTC.

In its sample, this clonotype was seen many times. The V and J genes are TRBV14 and TRBJ1-6; D unresolved. V was shortened by 1 base and J by 0 bases, with 19 bases between the two germline ends. Germline assignment: CDR1 SGHDN and CDR2 FVKESK. The CDR3 extends over 20 amino acids. Written as DNA, the CDR3 is TGTGCCAGCAGCCAAGCCGGCCTTGGGAGGCCCTCCTCCTATAATTCACCCCTCCACTTT. Translated, it gives CASSQAGLGRPSSYNSPLHF.

In its sample, this clonotype was seen many times. The chain employs TRBV6-1 and TRBJ2-7, with D maybe TRBD1 (6 bases). V lost 2 bases to trimming and J lost 4 bases, with 15 bases between them. The CDR3 is made up of 15 amino acids. Germline V gives CDR1 MNHNS, CDR2 SASEGT. The CDR3 protein is CASSERGTSTYEQYF. Written as DNA, the CDR3 is TGTGCCAGCAGTGAAAGGGGGACATCCACTTACGAGCAGTACTTC.